This T cell receptor (beta chain) emerged from a study of T cell responses to AZD1222 COVID-19 vaccine. This clone was picked up one time. Some clones are missing from TCRdb's copy, which holds only in-frame ones; the method was immunoSEQ multiplex PCR. The table shows just under 100,000 clones, with roughly 84% occurring only once. The J segment lost 3 bases and the V segment lost 4 bases, leaving 4 bases of the junction unmatched. The CDR3 extends over 15 amino acids. CDR1 and CDR2 (germline): SGHTA, FQGNSA. The chain has TRBV7-2 and TRBJ2-1; TRBD2 agrees at 9 bases. The sequence was collected from an adult in good health. The input for sequencing was peripheral blood, taken on day 0 of AZD1222 vaccination. The CDR3 DNA reads as TGTGCCAGCAGCTCCCCAGCGGGGGGCTACAATGAGCAGTTCTTC. This translates into CASSSPAGGYNEQFF.